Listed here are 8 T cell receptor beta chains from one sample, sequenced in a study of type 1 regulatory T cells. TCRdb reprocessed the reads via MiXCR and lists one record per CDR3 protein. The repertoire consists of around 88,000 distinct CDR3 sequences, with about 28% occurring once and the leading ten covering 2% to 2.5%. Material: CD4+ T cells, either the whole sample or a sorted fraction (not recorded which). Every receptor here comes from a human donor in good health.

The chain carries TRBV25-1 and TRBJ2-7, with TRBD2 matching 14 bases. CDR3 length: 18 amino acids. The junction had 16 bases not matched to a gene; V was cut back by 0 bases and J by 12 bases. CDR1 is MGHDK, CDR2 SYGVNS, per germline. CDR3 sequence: CASSEYIRGTSGSDRWYF. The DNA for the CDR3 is TGTGCCAGCAGTGAATATATTCGGGGGACTAGCGGGAGTGACCGGTGGTACTTC.

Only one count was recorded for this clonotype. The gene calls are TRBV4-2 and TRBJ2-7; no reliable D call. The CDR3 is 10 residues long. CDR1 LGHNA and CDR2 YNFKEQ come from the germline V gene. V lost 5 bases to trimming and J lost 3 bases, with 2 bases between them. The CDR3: CASSCYEQYF. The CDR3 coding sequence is TGTGCCAGCAGCTGCTACGAGCAGTACTTC.

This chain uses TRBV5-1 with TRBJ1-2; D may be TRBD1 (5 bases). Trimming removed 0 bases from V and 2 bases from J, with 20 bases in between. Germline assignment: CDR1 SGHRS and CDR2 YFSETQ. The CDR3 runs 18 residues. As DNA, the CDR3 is TGCGCCAGCAGCTTGGATAGTTTTGACAGTCCTTCGAACTATGGCTACACCTTC. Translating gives CASSLDSFDSPSNYGYTF.

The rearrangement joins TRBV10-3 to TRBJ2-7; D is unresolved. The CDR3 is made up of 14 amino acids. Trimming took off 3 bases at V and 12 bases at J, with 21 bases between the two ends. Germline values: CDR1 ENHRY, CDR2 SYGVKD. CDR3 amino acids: CAISEARASPVRYF. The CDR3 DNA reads TGTGCCATCAGTGAAGCTCGCGCTAGTCCAGTCAGGTACTTC.

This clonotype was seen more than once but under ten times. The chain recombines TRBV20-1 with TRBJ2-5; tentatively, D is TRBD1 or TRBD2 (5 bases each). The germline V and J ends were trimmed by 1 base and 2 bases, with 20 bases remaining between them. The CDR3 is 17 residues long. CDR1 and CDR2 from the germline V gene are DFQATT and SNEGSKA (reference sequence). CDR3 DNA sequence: TGCAGTGCTAGAGGAGGGCGTCCAGGGTTTGGGCAAGAGACCCAGTACTTC. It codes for CSARGGRPGFGQETQYF.

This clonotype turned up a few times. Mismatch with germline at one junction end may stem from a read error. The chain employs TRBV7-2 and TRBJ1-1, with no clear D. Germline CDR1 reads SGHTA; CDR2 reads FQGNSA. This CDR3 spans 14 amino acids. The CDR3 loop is CASSLIASVADAFF. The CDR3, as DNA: TGTGCCAGCAGCTTAATCGCATCGGTTGCTGACGCTTTCTTT.

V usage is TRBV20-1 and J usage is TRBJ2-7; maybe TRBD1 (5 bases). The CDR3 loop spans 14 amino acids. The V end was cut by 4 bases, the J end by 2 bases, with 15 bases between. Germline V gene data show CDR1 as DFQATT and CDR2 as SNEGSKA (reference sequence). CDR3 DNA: TGCAGTGCTAAGCGCCCCCAGGGCCCCTACGAGCAGTACTTC. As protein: CSAKRPQGPYEQYF.

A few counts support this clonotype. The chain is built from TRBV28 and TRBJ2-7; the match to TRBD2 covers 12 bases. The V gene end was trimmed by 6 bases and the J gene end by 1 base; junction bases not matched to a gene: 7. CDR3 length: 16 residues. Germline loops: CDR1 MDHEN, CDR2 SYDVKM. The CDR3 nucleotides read TGTGCCAGCAGCCCCCCACTAGCGGGAGGATCCTACGAGCAGTACTTC. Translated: CASSPPLAGGSYEQYF.